The source of this T cell receptor beta chain is a study of T cells in Graves' hyperthyroidism and ophthalmopathy. Note on this clonotype: The antigen is not known.

Each patient was aged 18 to 65 and had newly diagnosed hyperthyroidism of under 2 months' duration. The PBMCs had their origin in about 9.7 ml of fresh peripheral blood. TCR beta CDR3 sequences were amplified from RNA transcripts. The HTBI primer set drove a first-round RT-PCR of the TCR CDR3. Via MiXCR, TCRdb re-called the multiplex PCR reads, giving one row per CDR3 protein. This table has 550,000 to 850,000 distinct CDR3 sequences, 15% to 20% appearing once. The CDR3 sequence is 14 residues long. CDR1 and CDR2 (germline): SEHNR, FQNEAQ (reference sequence). Trimming pared 2 bases from V and 11 bases from J, leaving 13 bases between. Points from the study as a whole: Using 13 V-J features, a model discriminated ophthalmopathy from stable hyperthyroidism.

Source material: blood. The TCR was taken from a woman aged 50 to 60 with Graves' hyperthyroidism that later progressed to Graves' ophthalmopathy. The V gene is TRBV7-9, the J gene TRBJ1-6; D uncertain. CDR3 nucleotides: TGTGCCAGCAGCTTAAATACCGACGGGACACCCCTCCACTTT. Translating gives CASSLNTDGTPLHF.